This TCR beta chain appears in the sequencing data of a study of cytomegalovirus exposure and HLA in healthy donors. Study context: For the roughly 400 genotyped donors, around 76% fell within the Caucasian-associated ancestry cluster.

Comments on this clone: Its target is not known.

Study-wide results and limits: Three CMV-associated chains proved CMV antigen-specific in vitro. Fewer N-insertions (relative to the approximately 700-donor mean) were reportedly seen in an Asian-associated ancestry cluster in a later analysis. Analyzed later, association rates of TCRs varied across HLA loci, with DRB1 most and HLA-C fewest.

In germline, CDR1 is LNHDA, CDR2 SQIVND (reference sequence). The CDR3 contains 15 residues. The V and J ends lost 6 bases and 0 bases respectively, with 12 bases between them. The PCR contained 60 Vbeta and 13 Jbeta primers. Profiled with immunoSEQ multiplex PCR; TCRdb holds only in-frame clones, not every one. Among around 140,000 clones listed, around 82% were seen once. The chain couples TRBV19 to TRBJ1-5; D not certain. The receptor was isolated from a man aged 18 to 30 in good health and CMV-seropositive. The sample consisted of PBMCs. CDR3: CASSTTETSNQPQHF. CDR3 DNA: TGTGCCAGTAGCACTACTGAAACTAGCAATCAGCCCCAGCATTTT.